What follows are 6 T cell receptor beta chains derived from one specimen sequenced in a study of T cells in Graves' hyperthyroidism and ophthalmopathy. The source material, RNA transcripts, was used to amplify TCR beta CDR3 regions. TCR CDR3 regions were first amplified by RT-PCR with HTBI primers. Each CDR3 protein is one row after TCRdb ran MiXCR on the multiplex PCR reads. The table lists about 350,000 distinct CDR3 sequences, around 14% of them singletons. Sequenced material: blood. The receptors stem from a woman younger than 45 with Graves' hyperthyroidism.

Ten or more counts support this clonotype. This chain joins TRBV12-3 or TRBV12-4 and TRBJ2-7; TRBD1 agrees at 12 bases. Unmatched junction bases numbered 9, after V lost 5 bases and J lost 7 bases. The CDR3 runs 15 residues. The DNA for the CDR3 is TGTGCCAGCAGTCCTCCGGGACAGGGGGCGGGGGAGCAGTACTTC. Its translation is CASSPPGQGAGEQYF.

This clonotype showed up just a few times. The rearrangement joins TRBV12-3 or TRBV12-4 to TRBJ1-1, with TRBD1 matching 9 bases. This CDR3 is built from 14 residues. The ends lost 3 bases at V and 10 bases at J; junction bases unmatched: 9. The CDR3: CASSFSGQGIGAFF. The CDR3 DNA reads as TGTGCCAGCAGTTTTTCCGGACAGGGGATTGGAGCTTTCTTT.

This clonotype appeared many times. The CDR3 protein is CASGSSLETQYF. DNA of the CDR3: TGTGCCAGCGGGAGCTCACTAGAGACCCAGTACTTC. The J gene is TRBJ2-5, the V gene TRBV6-1; tentatively, D is TRBD2 (5 bases). Between the trimmed V and J ends, which lost 8 bases and 4 bases, there was a span of 11 bases. The CDR3 is 12 residues long. The V gene's germline CDR1 is MNHNS and CDR2 SASEGT.

In the case of this clonotype: The junction differs from germline at one of its ends, possibly a read error. The rearrangement uses TRBV5-5 and TRBJ2-3; D possibly corresponds to TRBD1 (5 bases). Germline CDR1 SGHKS, CDR2 YYEKEE (reference sequence). CDR3 size: 15 residues. CDR3 DNA: TGTGCCAGCAGCTTGCGAGGAGCTGTAACAGGTACGCAGTATTTT. Translation: CASSLRGAVTGTQYF.

This chain's CDR3 is CASSPPGGRADIQYF. Here the CDR3 DNA reads TGTGCCAGCAGCCCCCCGGGCGGGAGGGCCGACATTCAGTACTTC. J is TRBJ2-4 and V is TRBV14, with 9 bases fitting TRBD2. CDR1 and CDR2 (germline): SGHDN, FVKESK. The CDR3 consists of 15 residues. The ends lost 4 bases at V and 8 bases at J; junction bases unmatched: 9.

In this sample, this clonotype turned up a few times. The chain joins TRBV29-1 to TRBJ2-3; no reliable D call. The CDR3 spans 15 residues. Germline V gene sequence: CDR1 SQVTM, CDR2 ANQGSEA. The germline V and J ends were trimmed by 0 bases and 7 bases, with 17 bases remaining between them. The CDR3 region has the DNA TGCAGCGTTGAAGATCGAGACTCACCGGGTAATACGCAGTATTTT. It is translated as CSVEDRDSPGNTQYF.